The 21 T cell receptor beta chains presented below share a single source sample, sequenced in a study of T cells in Graves' hyperthyroidism and ophthalmopathy. It was RNA transcripts that yielded the amplified TCR beta CDR3 regions. Primed by the HTBI set, a first-round RT-PCR was run on the TCR CDR3. TCRdb reprocessed the multiplex PCR reads via MiXCR and lists one record per CDR3 protein. The data show hundreds of thousands of distinct CDR3 sequences, with 12% to 15% seen just once and 9.5% to 13% held by the top ten. Sequenced input: blood. The source is a woman in her late teens or twenties with Graves' hyperthyroidism.

This clonotype was seen a few times. The chain employs TRBV2 and TRBJ2-2; D uncertain. The V gene's germline CDR1 is SNHLY and CDR2 FYNNEI. The CDR3 totals 13 residues. V lost 4 bases and J lost 5, with 8 bases in between. CDR3 loop: CASSVPETGELFF. The CDR3 region has the DNA TGTGCCAGCAGTGTGCCGGAGACCGGGGAGCTGTTTTTT. The full variable domain, rest sourced from reference TRBV2 and TRBJ2-2, is EPEVTQTPSHQVTQMGQEVILRCVPISNHLYFYWYRQILGQKVEFLVSFYNNEISEKSEIFDDQFSVERPDGSNFTLKIRSTKLEDSAMYFCASSVPETGELFFGEGSRLTVL.

The rearrangement uses TRBV20-1 and TRBJ2-3; D is undetermined. CDR1 and CDR2 (germline): DFQATT, SNEGSKA (reference sequence). The V end was cut by 0 bases, the J end by 0 bases, with 7 bases between. The CDR3 consists of 14 residues. Here the CDR3 DNA reads TGCAGTGCTAGAGACCCGACAAGCACAGATACGCAGTATTTT. Amino acid sequence: CSARDPTSTDTQYF.

Ten or more counts support this clonotype. V gene TRBV3-1 combines with J gene TRBJ2-1, with D unresolved. CDR1 is LGHDT, CDR2 YNNKEL, per germline (reference sequence). Trimming took off 4 bases at V and 9 bases at J, with 10 bases between the two ends. The CDR3 spans 12 residues. CDR3 bases: TGTGCCAGCAGCCTCGCCTGGGGTGAGCAGTTCTTC. This translates into CASSLAWGEQFF.

This clonotype was seen repeatedly, ten times or more. V gene TRBV7-2 combines with J gene TRBJ2-7, with 7 bases lining up with TRBD2. This CDR3 is built from 13 residues. Germline V CDR1 and CDR2: SGHTA, FQGNSA. V lost 5 bases and J lost 3; bases outside the gene matches: 4. CDR3 in amino acids: CASSNREGYEQYF. As DNA, the CDR3 is TGTGCCAGCAGCAATAGGGAGGGCTACGAGCAGTACTTC.

Regarding this clonotype: This may be a read error, as it is one base from a much larger clone. The genes are TRBV7-3 and TRBJ2-4, with D possibly being TRBD2 (6 bases). TRBJ2-1 matches the DNA end more closely, so the J call is doubtful. The CDR3 covers 14 residues. Germline CDR1 is SGHTA and CDR2 is FQGTGA. Here the CDR3 reads CASSLEEAGDDQFF. CDR3 nucleotides: TGTGCCAGCAGCTTGGAGGAAGCGGGCGACGATCAGTTCTTC.

With respect to this clonotype: Given a much more abundant clone one base away, this may be a read error. This sequence joins TRBV12-3 or TRBV12-4 and TRBJ2-1; D is ambiguous. The CDR3 spans 13 residues. The CDR3: CASSLAGVSEQFF. Written as DNA, the CDR3 is TGTGCCAGCAGCTTAGCTGGGGTCAGCGAGCAGTTCTTC.

This clonotype showed up many times. The V gene is TRBV7-3, the J gene TRBJ2-1; D gene ambiguous. The CDR3 is 13 amino acids. The ends were cut back, 0 bases at V and 3 bases at J, with 3 bases in the middle. Per the germline V gene, CDR1 is SGHTA and CDR2 is FQGTGA. CDR3 amino acids: CASSLTHYNEQFF. In nucleotides, the CDR3 is TGTGCCAGCAGCTTAACCCACTACAATGAGCAGTTCTTC.

This chain uses TRBV7-9 with TRBJ2-2; D gene ambiguous. With 5 bases removed from V and 1 base from J, the gap between germline ends came to 8 bases. This CDR3 comprises 14 residues. Germline V gene sequence: CDR1 SEHNR, CDR2 FQNEAQ (reference sequence). CDR3 in amino acids: CASSSIGNTGELFF. DNA for the CDR3: TGTGCCAGCAGCAGTATAGGGAACACCGGGGAGCTGTTTTTT.

With respect to this clonotype: It may be a read error: a sequence one base away is much more abundant. As the CDR3 is not closed by the conserved phenylalanine or tryptophan, this likely results from a read error. The chain combines TRBV20-1 with TRBJ2-7; D not resolved. The CDR3 is 14 residues long. The germline V and J ends were trimmed by 6 bases and 0 bases, with 15 bases remaining between them. CDR1 is DFQATT and CDR2 is SNEGSKA in the germline V gene (reference sequence). The CDR3 nucleotides read TGCAGTGCCGAAAGACGCGTAACCTCCTACGAGCAGTACTTA. Translating it yields CSAERRVTSYEQYL.

This clonotype was detected ten times or more. The chain is built from TRBV28 and TRBJ1-2; weak D call: TRBD1 (5 bases). The germline V gene has CDR1 MDHEN and CDR2 SYDVKM. The CDR3 has 14 amino acids. Trimming removed 7 bases from V and 3 bases from J, with 15 bases in between. The CDR3 loop is CASTRPDSHYGYTF. CDR3 sequence (DNA): TGTGCCAGCACTCGTCCCGACAGTCACTATGGCTACACCTTC.

Only a few counts were recorded for this clonotype. This chain links TRBV20-1 with TRBJ2-3, with 9 positions matching TRBD1. CDR1 and CDR2 from the germline V gene are DFQATT and SNEGSKA (reference sequence). Trimming took 4 bases from V and 2 from J; bases not matched to a gene: 7. This CDR3 is built from 15 residues. DNA of the CDR3: TGCAGTGCTACTCAACAGGGGGCACCCACAGATACGCAGTATTTT. This sequence encodes CSATQQGAPTDTQYF.

A few counts support this clonotype. The V gene is TRBV19, the J gene TRBJ1-1, with a tentative D call TRBD1 (5 bases). This CDR3 is 13 amino acids long. V was shortened by 0 bases and J by 4 bases, with 6 bases between the two germline ends. Germline values: CDR1 LNHDA, CDR2 SQIVND (reference sequence). CDR3 in amino acids: CASSIDRATEAFF. The CDR3 nucleotides are TGTGCCAGTAGTATAGACAGGGCCACTGAAGCTTTCTTT.

This clonotype was seen ten or more times. V gene TRBV2 combines with J gene TRBJ2-5; D not certain. The CDR3 covers 13 residues. Looked up from germline, CDR1 is SNHLY and CDR2 is FYNNEI. The V end lost 8 bases, the J end lost 5 bases, and 15 bases lay between the germline ends. The CDR3 DNA follows: TGTGCCAGCTCACTTTCGTCCTGGGAGACCCAGTACTTC. Amino acids: CASSLSSWETQYF.

This clonotype was recorded at least ten times. V and J are TRBV15 and TRBJ2-7; D gene ambiguous. The germline gives CDR1 LNHNV, CDR2 YYDKDF (reference sequence). V was clipped by 0 bases and J by 6 bases, with 9 bases between them. CDR3 size: 13 residues. The CDR3 spells CATSRDQRGEQYF. DNA for the CDR3: TGTGCCACCAGCAGAGATCAAAGAGGCGAGCAGTACTTC. The complete variable domain, with remaining parts taken from reference TRBV15 and TRBJ2-7, reads DAMVIQNPRYQVTQFGKPVTLSCSQTLNHNVMYWYQQKSSQAPKLLFHYYDKDFNNEADTPDNFQSRRPNTSFCFLDIRSPGLGDTAMYLCATSRDQRGEQYFGPGTRLTVT.

This clonotype was seen ten or more times. The chain has TRBV24-1 and TRBJ1-4; 10 bases are shared with TRBD1. J lost 0 bases, V lost 12 bases, and 15 bases had no gene match. The V gene's germline CDR1 is KGHDR and CDR2 SFDVKD. The CDR3 sequence is 18 residues long. The chain's CDR3 is CAARDRGPLQSTNEKLFF. DNA of the CDR3: TGTGCCGCAAGGGACAGGGGACCTCTCCAATCAACTAATGAAAAACTGTTTTTT.

This clonotype was recorded only once. The rearrangement joins TRBV27 to TRBJ1-2; D is uncertain. V was shortened by 10 bases and J by 3 bases, with 12 bases between the two germline ends. There are 12 residues in the CDR3. The germline V gene encodes CDR1 MNHEY and CDR2 SMNVEV (reference sequence). The CDR3 spells CATRERDYGYTF. In DNA, the CDR3 is TGTGCCACCCGGGAGCGGGACTATGGCTACACCTTC.

This clonotype was seen ten or more times. The CDR3 DNA follows: TGTGCCAGCAGCCAACCCCCTCCCGCGAGCGCTAGCACAGATACGCAGTATTTT. As protein: CASSQPPPASASTDTQYF. The chain uses TRBV11-2 and TRBJ2-3, with D unclear. CDR1 is SGHAT, CDR2 FQNNGV, per germline. CDR3 length equals 18 residues. V was trimmed by 5 bases and J by 0 bases, leaving 21 bases between them. The entire variable domain, with the rest obtained from reference TRBV11-2 and TRBJ2-3, is as follows: EAGVAQSPRYKIIEKRQSVAFWCNPISGHATLYWYQQILGQGPKLLIQFQNNGVVDDSQLPKDRFSAERLKGVDSTLKIQPAKLEDSAVYLCASSQPPPASASTDTQYFGPGTRLTVL.

This clonotype was recorded many times. V is TRBV6-2 or TRBV6-3 and J is TRBJ2-1, with 9 bases fitting TRBD1. V trimming: 5 bases; J trimming: 7 bases; junction bases outside the gene matches: 9. CDR1 MNHEY and CDR2 SVGEGT come from the germline V gene. The CDR3 loop spans 15 amino acids. The CDR3 DNA is TGTGCCAGCAGTCCCCAGGGGACAGGGAATAATGAGCAGTTCTTC. As protein: CASSPQGTGNNEQFF.

This sequence joins TRBV20-1 and TRBJ2-7; 7 nucleotides match TRBD2. This CDR3 is 16 amino acids long. Germline V gene sequence: CDR1 DFQATT, CDR2 SNEGSKA (reference sequence). The junction had 10 bases not matched to a gene; V was cut back by 0 bases and J by 2 bases. CDR3 protein: CSAREASGDVPYEQYF. The CDR3 DNA follows: TGCAGTGCTAGAGAAGCCAGCGGGGACGTTCCCTACGAGCAGTACTTC.

This chain connects TRBV4-1 to TRBJ2-3; 10 bases match TRBD2. This CDR3 is built from 16 residues. Per germline, CDR1 MGHRA and CDR2 YSYEKL. J lost 2 bases, V lost 4 bases, and 6 bases had no gene match. CDR3: CASSRRTSGFTDTQYF. In DNA, the CDR3 is TGCGCCAGCAGCCGGAGGACTAGCGGTTTCACAGATACGCAGTATTTT.

CDR3 in amino acids: CASSQDSSPYNEQFF. CDR3 nucleotides: TGTGCCAGCAGCCAAGATTCTAGCCCCTACAATGAGCAGTTCTTC. The V and J genes are TRBV3-1 and TRBJ2-1; a possible D gene is TRBD2 (5 bases). Trimming removed 0 bases from V and 2 bases from J, with 8 bases in between. From germline, CDR1 is LGHDT and CDR2 YNNKEL (reference sequence). The CDR3 has 15 amino acids.